These 29 T cell receptor beta chains were sequenced from one sample in a study of OX40 agonist ivuxolimab in advanced cancers. Only in-frame clones appear in the TCRdb table, and some are missing; sequencing was by immunoSEQ multiplex PCR. The sample holds more than 80,000 clones; about 90% are singletons and the top ten take 1.6%. The sample was CD4+ or CD8+ T cells sorted from blood, taken in a trial of the OX40 agonist ivuxolimab. These receptors were collected from an adult with an advanced solid tumor such as melanoma, head and neck, liver or kidney cancer.

This clone showed up just once. V gene TRBV9 combines with J gene TRBJ2-1, with 10 bases that match TRBD2. J lost 8 bases, V lost 0 bases, and 5 bases had no gene match. The CDR3 covers 15 residues. Germline V gives CDR1 SGDLS, CDR2 YYNGEE. Here the CDR3 reads CASSVALAGTHEQFF. The CDR3 coding sequence is TGTGCCAGCAGCGTAGCACTAGCGGGAACTCATGAGCAGTTCTTC. The variable domain in full, with the rest retrieved from reference TRBV9 and TRBJ2-1, is DSGVTQTPKHLITATGQRVTLRCSPRSGDLSVYWYQQSLDQGLQFLIQYYNGEERAKGNILERFSAQQFPDLHSELNLSSLELGDSALYFCASSVALAGTHEQFFGPGTRLTVL.

The chain is built from TRBV28 and TRBJ2-5; 8 bases are shared with TRBD2. The V gene end was trimmed by 7 bases and the J gene end by 1 base; junction bases not matched to a gene: 2. The germline gives CDR1 MDHEN, CDR2 SYDVKM. This CDR3 is built from 13 residues. CDR3 in amino acids: CASITSGQETQYF. The DNA of the CDR3 is TGTGCCAGCATTACTAGCGGCCAAGAGACCCAGTACTTC.

CDR3 nucleotide sequence: TGTGCCAGCAGCCACCTGGGACTACTCCGGGGCTACGAGCAGTACTTC. It specifies CASSHLGLLRGYEQYF. V and J are TRBV7-2 and TRBJ2-7; TRBD2 aligns across 7 bases. CDR1 SGHTA and CDR2 FQGNSA come from the germline V gene. This CDR3 region has 16 residues. V dropped 5 bases and J dropped 3; count of bases not matched to a gene: 13. The full variable domain, completed using reference TRBV7-2 and TRBJ2-7, is GAGVSQSPSNKVTEKGKDVELRCDPISGHTALYWYRQSLGQGLEFLIYFQGNSAPDKSGLPSDRFSAERTGGSVSTLTIQRTQQEDSAVYLCASSHLGLLRGYEQYFGPGTRLTVT.

The V call is TRBV28, the J call TRBJ2-5, with TRBD2 identical over 7 bases. The germline V gene encodes CDR1 MDHEN and CDR2 SYDVKM. J was trimmed by 2 bases and V by 6 bases; bases with no gene match: 3. There are 13 residues in the CDR3. In nucleotides, the CDR3 is TGTGCCAGCAGCTGGGGGGGTCAAGAGACCCAGTACTTC. It yields the protein CASSWGGQETQYF.

The chain joins TRBV5-4 to TRBJ2-7; D gene unclear. The CDR3 extends over 14 amino acids. The germline CDR1 and CDR2 sequences are SGHNT and YYREEE (reference sequence). The V and J ends lost 4 bases and 1 base respectively, with 12 bases between them. The CDR3 DNA reads as TGTGCCAGCAGCACGCCGGGTCCGTCCTACGAGCAGTACTTC. It translates to CASSTPGPSYEQYF.

The rearrangement uses TRBV18 and TRBJ1-5; no clear D. There are 12 residues in the CDR3. Looked up from germline, CDR1 is KGHSH and CDR2 is LQKENI. V was trimmed by 5 bases and J by 5 bases, leaving 7 bases between them. CDR3 bases: TGTGCCAGCTCAAGACAAGATCAGCCCCAGCATTTT. As protein: CASSRQDQPQHF.

The rearrangement joins TRBV30 to TRBJ1-4, with a tentative D call TRBD1 (5 bases). Germline V gene lookup returns CDR1 GTSNPN and CDR2 SVGIG (reference sequence). The ends were cut back, 8 bases at V and 3 bases at J, with 13 bases in the middle. The CDR3 loop spans 13 amino acids. In nucleotides, the CDR3 is TGTGCCCAAGAGGGGCAGCCTAATGAAAAACTGTTTTTT. It is translated as CAQEGQPNEKLFF.

The chain employs TRBV29-1 and TRBJ2-3; D possibly corresponds to TRBD1 (6 bases). This CDR3 contains 15 residues. The germline CDR1 and CDR2 sequences are SQVTM and ANQGSEA. The germline V and J ends were trimmed by 4 bases and 0 bases, with 14 bases remaining between them. The CDR3 DNA is TGCAGCGTTGCCCCACAGGGCTCTAGCACAGATACGCAGTATTTT. This translates into CSVAPQGSSTDTQYF.

The chain recombines TRBV6-5 with TRBJ1-3; D unclear. The CDR3 covers 16 residues. Germline V gene sequence: CDR1 MNHEY, CDR2 SVGAGI. Trimming shortened V by 0 bases and J by 2 bases, and 11 bases separated the two germline ends. As DNA, the CDR3 is TGTGCCAGCAGTTACTCGAAGGGCCGTGCTGGAAACACCATATATTTT. Residues: CASSYSKGRAGNTIYF.

This clone showed up just once. The chain uses TRBV5-1 and TRBJ2-3; the D is unclear. This CDR3 has 14 residues. CDR1 and CDR2 from the germline V gene are SGHRS and YFSETQ. Trimming pared 5 bases from V and 0 bases from J, leaving 10 bases between. The DNA of the CDR3 is TGCGCCAGCAGTCGCGGCGCTAGCACAGATACGCAGTATTTT. It specifies CASSRGASTDTQYF.

The chain couples TRBV5-5 to TRBJ1-3; TRBD1 matches 12 bases. There are 17 residues in the CDR3. V lost 2 bases and J lost 1; bases outside the gene matches: 4. Germline values: CDR1 SGHKS, CDR2 YYEKEE (reference sequence). The CDR3 reads CASSFLGQGASGNTIYF. The DNA for the CDR3 is TGTGCCAGCAGCTTTTTGGGACAGGGGGCGTCTGGAAACACCATATATTTT.

The chain couples TRBV10-2 to TRBJ1-2, with 9 positions matching TRBD1. The J segment lost 3 bases and the V segment lost 6 bases, leaving 5 bases of the junction unmatched. The CDR3 covers 14 residues. Germline V lookup: CDR1 WSHSY, CDR2 SAAADI. The CDR3 loop is CASRRQGGDYGYTF. CDR3 in DNA: TGCGCCAGCAGGCGACAGGGGGGAGACTATGGCTACACCTTC.

The chain combines TRBV19 with TRBJ1-1, with D perhaps matching TRBD1 (6 bases). This CDR3 is 13 amino acids long. Trimming left V 10 bases short and J 5 bases short, with 17 bases between. Germline V lookup: CDR1 LNHDA, CDR2 SQIVND (reference sequence). The CDR3 sequence: CATWGPQATEAFF. CDR3 bases: TGTGCCACCTGGGGGCCGCAGGCGACTGAAGCTTTCTTT.

This rearrangement joins TRBV5-4 to TRBJ1-1, with 9 bases that match TRBD1. Germline V gene sequence: CDR1 SGHNT, CDR2 YYREEE (reference sequence). V lost 4 bases and J lost 4; bases outside the gene matches: 11. CDR3 size: 16 residues. The CDR3 DNA sequence: TGTGCCAGCAGCGATGAACAGGGGGCCGGTGGCACTGAAGCTTTCTTT. As protein: CASSDEQGAGGTEAFF.

V usage is TRBV12-1 and J usage is TRBJ2-5; TRBD1, as called in the table, went unchecked against the DNA. TRBV12-1 is an annotated pseudogene. The CDR3 sequence is 16 residues long. The CDR3 DNA reads as TGTGCCAGCAGCTTTGATAAACAGGGCCTCCAAGAGACCCAGTACTTC. It is translated as CASSFDKQGLQETQYF.

This chain links TRBV11-3 with TRBJ2-7; tentatively, D is TRBD1 (5 bases). The CDR3 has 14 residues. Germline CDR1 reads SGHNT; CDR2 reads YENEEA. The V end was cut by 5 bases, the J end by 2 bases, with 13 bases between. CDR3 sequence reads: CASSPSQGTYEQYF. CDR3 DNA: TGTGCCAGCAGCCCTTCCCAGGGCACCTACGAGCAGTACTTC.

The chain recombines TRBV5-6 with TRBJ2-6, with D possibly matching TRBD2 (6 bases). Germline CDR1 and CDR2: SGHDT and YYEEEE. Trimming stripped 4 bases from V and 0 bases from J, with 11 bases between. The CDR3 is 16 residues long. In DNA, the CDR3 is TGTGCCAGCAGCGAGGAGGGGCCCTCTGGGGCCAACGTCCTGACTTTC. This gives the protein CASSEEGPSGANVLTF.

This chain links TRBV18 with TRBJ1-5, with 7 bases identical to TRBD1. The germline CDR1 and CDR2 sequences are KGHSH and LQKENI. The V and J ends lost 6 bases and 8 bases, in that order; junction bases with no gene match: 7. The CDR3 totals 13 residues. The CDR3 protein is CASSLGQLEPQHF. The CDR3 DNA reads TGTGCCAGCTCCCTGGGACAGTTGGAGCCCCAGCATTTT.

The chain uses TRBV6-5 and TRBJ2-2, with 8 nucleotides matching TRBD2. The V gene's germline CDR1 is MNHEY and CDR2 SVGAGI. The CDR3 length is 15 residues. V was pared by 6 bases and J by 6 bases, with 9 bases of the junction left unmatched. The CDR3 DNA reads TGTGCCAGCAGACCGGGACTAGGAGGGGCCGGGGAGCTGTTTTTT. Translating gives CASRPGLGGAGELFF.

This rearrangement joins TRBV30 to TRBJ2-5; 9 bases fit TRBD1. Judging by the DNA end, TRBJ2-7 fits better; the J call may be wrong. Germline V gene lookup returns CDR1 GTSNPN and CDR2 SVGIG (reference sequence). The CDR3 extends over 13 amino acids. The CDR3 is CAWSRQGAYEQYF. In DNA, the CDR3 is TGTGCCTGGAGTCGACAGGGGGCCTACGAGCAGTACTTC.

This chain links TRBV7-9 with TRBJ2-1; 11 nucleotides align to TRBD2. V dropped 0 bases and J dropped 1; count of bases not matched to a gene: 2. This CDR3 comprises 17 residues. The germline gives CDR1 SEHNR, CDR2 FQNEAQ (reference sequence). In nucleotides, the CDR3 is TGTGCCAGCAGCTTAGCGAGGACTAGCGGGTCCTACAATGAGCAGTTCTTC. It specifies CASSLARTSGSYNEQFF.

This chain joins TRBV28 and TRBJ1-1, with D possibly TRBD1 on 6 matching bases. Trimming took 7 bases from V and 7 from J, leaving 13 bases between them. The length of the CDR3 is 12 residues. CDR1 is MDHEN, CDR2 SYDVKM, per germline. The CDR3 nucleotides read TGTGCCAGCACAGGGGCGGTCGTTGAAGCTTTCTTT. It specifies CASTGAVVEAFF. Based on the CDR3 plus reference TRBV28 and TRBJ1-1, the full variable domain is DVKVTQSSRYLVKRTGEKVFLECVQDMDHENMFWYRQDPGLGLRLIYFSYDVKMKEKGDIPEGYSVSREKKERFSLILESASTNQTSMYLCASTGAVVEAFFGQGTRLTVV.

The rearrangement links TRBV7-9 to TRBJ2-2; 9 bases align to TRBD1. The CDR3 extends over 14 amino acids. The junction had 4 bases not matched to a gene; V was cut back by 4 bases and J by 7 bases. Germline loops: CDR1 SEHNR, CDR2 FQNEAQ (reference sequence). The CDR3 is CASSSGQGHGELFF. CDR3 nucleotides: TGTGCCAGCAGCTCCGGACAGGGGCACGGGGAGCTGTTTTTT. The full variable domain, completed using reference TRBV7-9 and TRBJ2-2, is DTGVSQNPRHKITKRGQNVTFRCDPISEHNRLYWYRQTLGQGPEFLTYFQNEAQLEKSRLLSDRFSAERPKGSFSTLEIQRTEQGDSAMYLCASSSGQGHGELFFGEGSRLTVL.

The chain carries TRBV5-4 and TRBJ2-6, with D possibly being TRBD1 (5 bases). Trimming removed 5 bases at V and 1 base at J, with 13 bases between. Germline V gene data show CDR1 as SGHNT and CDR2 as YYREEE (reference sequence). This CDR3 is 16 amino acids long. Here the CDR3 reads CASRQAWDSGANVLTF. CDR3 sequence (DNA): TGTGCCAGCAGACAGGCTTGGGATTCTGGGGCCAACGTCCTGACTTTC.

V usage is TRBV6-1 and J usage is TRBJ2-1, with D possibly TRBD2 on 5 matching bases. CDR3 length: 13 amino acids. From germline, CDR1 is MNHNS and CDR2 SASEGT. The ends were cut back, 4 bases at V and 3 bases at J, with 7 bases in the middle. The CDR3 reads CASSVANYNEQFF. CDR3 in DNA: TGTGCCAGCAGTGTAGCGAACTACAATGAGCAGTTCTTC.

This clone was observed a single time. The chain uses TRBV14 and TRBJ2-4; 13 positions agree with TRBD2. Looked up from germline, CDR1 is SGHDN and CDR2 is FVKESK. This CDR3 spans 18 amino acids. The V and J ends lost 4 bases and 0 bases, in that order; junction bases with no gene match: 6. The DNA of the CDR3 is TGTGCCAGCAGCCGCGGGACTAGCGGGGAACTAGCCAAAAACATTCAGTACTTC. As protein: CASSRGTSGELAKNIQYF.

The chain recombines TRBV18 with TRBJ2-1, with TRBD1 as a possible D gene (5 bases). The CDR3 runs to 16 residues. Germline assignment: CDR1 KGHSH and CDR2 LQKENI. V lost 0 bases and J 2 bases, leaving 11 bases between the germline ends. The CDR3 reads CASSPPRRGPYNEQFF. The DNA of the CDR3 is TGTGCCAGCTCACCACCGAGAAGGGGCCCCTACAATGAGCAGTTCTTC.

This clone was seen once. The rearrangement uses TRBV28 and TRBJ2-4; 15 positions match TRBD2. CDR1 and CDR2 (germline): MDHEN, SYDVKM. J lost 0 bases, V lost 5 bases, and 8 bases had no gene match. The CDR3 is 19 residues long. The CDR3, as DNA: TGTGCCAGCAGTACAGGACTAGCGGGAGGGCCATTAGCCAAAAACATTCAGTACTTC. Translation: CASSTGLAGGPLAKNIQYF.

The chain couples TRBV5-1 to TRBJ2-1; D not resolved. Trimming left V 4 bases short and J 4 bases short, with 3 bases between. The CDR3 sequence is 11 residues long. In germline, CDR1 is SGHRS, CDR2 YFSETQ. CDR3 sequence: CASSEYNEQFF. The CDR3 DNA reads as TGCGCCAGCAGCGAGTACAATGAGCAGTTCTTC.